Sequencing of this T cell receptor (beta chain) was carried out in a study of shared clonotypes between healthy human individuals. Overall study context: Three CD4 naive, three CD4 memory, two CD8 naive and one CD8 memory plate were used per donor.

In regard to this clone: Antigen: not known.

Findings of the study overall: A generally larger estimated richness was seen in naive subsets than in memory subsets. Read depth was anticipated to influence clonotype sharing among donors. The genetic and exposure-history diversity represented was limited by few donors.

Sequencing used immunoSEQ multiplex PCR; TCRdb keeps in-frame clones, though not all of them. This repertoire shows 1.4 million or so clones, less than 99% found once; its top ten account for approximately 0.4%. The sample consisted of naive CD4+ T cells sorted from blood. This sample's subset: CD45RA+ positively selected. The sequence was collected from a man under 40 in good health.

The CDR3 DNA is TGTGCCAGCAGTTACTCCCCTCGCTACAATGAGCAGTTCTTC. It yields the protein CASSYSPRYNEQFF. The chain couples TRBV6-5 to TRBJ2-1; no clear D. The CDR3 is made up of 14 amino acids. CDR1 is MNHEY and CDR2 is SVGAGI in the germline V gene. Trimming took off 0 bases at V and 3 bases at J, with 6 bases between the two ends.